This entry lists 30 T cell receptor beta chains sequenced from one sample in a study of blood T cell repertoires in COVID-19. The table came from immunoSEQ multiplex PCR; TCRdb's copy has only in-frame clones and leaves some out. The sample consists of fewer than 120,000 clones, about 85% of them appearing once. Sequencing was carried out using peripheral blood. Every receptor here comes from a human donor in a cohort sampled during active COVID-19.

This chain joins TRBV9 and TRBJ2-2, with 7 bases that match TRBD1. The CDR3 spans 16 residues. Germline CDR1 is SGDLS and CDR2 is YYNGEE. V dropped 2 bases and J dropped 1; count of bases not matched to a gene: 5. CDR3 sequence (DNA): TGTGCCAGCAGCGTCAGAGGGGGCAGGAACACCGGGGAGCTGTTTTTT. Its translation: CASSVRGGRNTGELFF.

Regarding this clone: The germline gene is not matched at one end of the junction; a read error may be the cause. CDR3 loop: CASSLGATSPTDTQYF. CDR3 in DNA: TGTGCTAGCAGCTTAGGGGCGACTAGTCCAACAGATACGCAGTATTTT. This rearrangement joins TRBV7-7 to TRBJ2-3; D might be TRBD2 (6 bases). This CDR3 is 16 amino acids long. In germline, CDR1 is SSHAT, CDR2 FNYEAQ (reference sequence).

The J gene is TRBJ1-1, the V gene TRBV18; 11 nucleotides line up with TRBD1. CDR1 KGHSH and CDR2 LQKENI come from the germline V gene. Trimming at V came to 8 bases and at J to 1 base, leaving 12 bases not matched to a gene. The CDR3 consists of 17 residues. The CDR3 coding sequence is TGTGCCAGCGGCCGGACAGGGGGCAAGTTTTCGAACACTGAAGCTTTCTTT. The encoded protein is CASGRTGGKFSNTEAFF. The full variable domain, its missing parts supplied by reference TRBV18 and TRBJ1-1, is NAGVMQNPRHLVRRRGQEARLRCSPMKGHSHVYWYRQLPEEGLKFMVYLQKENIIDESGMPKERFSAEFPKEGPSILRIQQVVRGDSAAYFCASGRTGGKFSNTEAFFGQGTRLTVV.

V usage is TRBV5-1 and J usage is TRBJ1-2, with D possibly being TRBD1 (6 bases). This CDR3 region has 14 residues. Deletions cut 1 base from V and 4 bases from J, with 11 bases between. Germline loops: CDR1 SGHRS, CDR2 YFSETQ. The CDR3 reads CASSLTRGGYGYTF. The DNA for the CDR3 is TGCGCCAGCAGCTTGACGAGGGGGGGCTATGGCTACACCTTC. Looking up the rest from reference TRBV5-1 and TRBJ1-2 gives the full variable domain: KAGVTQTPRYLIKTRGQQVTLSCSPISGHRSVSWYQQTPGQGLQFLFEYFSETQRNKGNFPGRFSGRQFSNSRSEMNVSTLELGDSALYLCASSLTRGGYGYTFGSGTRLTVV.

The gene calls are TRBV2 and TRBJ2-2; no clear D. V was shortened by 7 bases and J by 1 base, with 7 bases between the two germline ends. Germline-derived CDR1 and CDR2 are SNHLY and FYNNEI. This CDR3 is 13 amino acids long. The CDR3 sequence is CASMNGNTGELFF. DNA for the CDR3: TGTGCCAGCATGAACGGGAACACCGGGGAGCTGTTTTTT.

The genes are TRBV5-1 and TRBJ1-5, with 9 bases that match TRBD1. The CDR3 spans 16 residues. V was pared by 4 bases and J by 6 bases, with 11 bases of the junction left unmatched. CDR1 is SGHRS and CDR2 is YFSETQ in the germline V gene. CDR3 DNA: TGCGCCAGCAGCCTGGGGGGACAGGGTACGGGTCAGCCCCAGCATTTT. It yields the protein CASSLGGQGTGQPQHF.

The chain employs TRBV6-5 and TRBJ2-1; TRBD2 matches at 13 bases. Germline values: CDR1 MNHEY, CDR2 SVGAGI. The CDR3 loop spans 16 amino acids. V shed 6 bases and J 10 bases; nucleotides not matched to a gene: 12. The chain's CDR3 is CASRYKGTSGTREQFF. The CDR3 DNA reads TGTGCCAGCAGGTACAAGGGGACTAGCGGGACTAGGGAGCAGTTCTTC.

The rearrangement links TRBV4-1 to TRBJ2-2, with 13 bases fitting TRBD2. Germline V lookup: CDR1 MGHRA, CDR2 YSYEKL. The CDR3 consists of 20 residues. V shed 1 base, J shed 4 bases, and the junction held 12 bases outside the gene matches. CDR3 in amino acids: CASSQGGGLAGPVTTGELFF. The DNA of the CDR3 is TGCGCCAGCAGCCAAGGGGGGGGACTAGCGGGGCCGGTAACCACCGGGGAGCTGTTTTTT.

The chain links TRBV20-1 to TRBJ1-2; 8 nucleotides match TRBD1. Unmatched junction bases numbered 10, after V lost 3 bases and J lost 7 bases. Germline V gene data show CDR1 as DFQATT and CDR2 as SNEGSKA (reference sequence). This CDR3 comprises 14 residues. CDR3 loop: CSASPRTGYAGYTF. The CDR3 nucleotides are TGCAGTGCTAGTCCCCGGACAGGGTACGCTGGCTACACCTTC.

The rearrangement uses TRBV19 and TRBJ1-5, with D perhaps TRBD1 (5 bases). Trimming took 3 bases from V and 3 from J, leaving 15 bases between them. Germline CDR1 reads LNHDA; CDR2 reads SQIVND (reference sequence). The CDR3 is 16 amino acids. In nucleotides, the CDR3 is TGTGCCAGTAGTATCGACCCCAGGGTTTCCAATCAGCCCCAGCATTTT. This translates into CASSIDPRVSNQPQHF.

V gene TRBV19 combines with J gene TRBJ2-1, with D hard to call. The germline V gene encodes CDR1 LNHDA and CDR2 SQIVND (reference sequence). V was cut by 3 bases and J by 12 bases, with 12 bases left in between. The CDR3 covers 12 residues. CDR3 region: CASSMEATGQFF. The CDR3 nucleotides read TGTGCCAGTAGTATGGAAGCGACCGGGCAGTTCTTC.

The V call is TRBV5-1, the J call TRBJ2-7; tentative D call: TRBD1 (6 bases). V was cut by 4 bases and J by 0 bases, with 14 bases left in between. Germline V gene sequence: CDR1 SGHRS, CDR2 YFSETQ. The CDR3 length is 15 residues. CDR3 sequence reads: CASSPGGGSSYEQYF. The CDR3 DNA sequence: TGCGCCAGCAGCCCTGGGGGCGGTAGCTCCTACGAGCAGTACTTC.

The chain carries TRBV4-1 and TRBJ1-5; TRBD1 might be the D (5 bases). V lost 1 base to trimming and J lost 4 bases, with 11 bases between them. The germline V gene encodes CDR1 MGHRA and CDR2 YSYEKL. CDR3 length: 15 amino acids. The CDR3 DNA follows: TGCGCCAGCAGCCAAGCGGGGGTTGGGAATCAGCCCCAGCATTTT. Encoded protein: CASSQAGVGNQPQHF.

The CDR3 sequence is CASSQRLAGGHEQYF. In DNA form, the CDR3 reads TGCGCCAGCAGCCAGAGACTAGCGGGAGGACACGAGCAGTACTTC. The J gene is TRBJ2-7, the V gene TRBV5-1, with TRBD2 matching over 13 bases. The V gene's germline CDR1 is SGHRS and CDR2 YFSETQ. This CDR3 region has 15 residues. The junction had 6 bases not matched to a gene; V was cut back by 4 bases and J by 5 bases.

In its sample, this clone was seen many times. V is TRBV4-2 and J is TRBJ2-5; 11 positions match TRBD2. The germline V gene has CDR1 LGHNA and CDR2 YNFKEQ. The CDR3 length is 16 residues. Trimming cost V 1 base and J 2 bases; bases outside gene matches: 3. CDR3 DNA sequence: TGTGCCAGCAGCCAAGGGACTAGCGGGCTTCAAGAGACCCAGTACTTC. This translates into CASSQGTSGLQETQYF.

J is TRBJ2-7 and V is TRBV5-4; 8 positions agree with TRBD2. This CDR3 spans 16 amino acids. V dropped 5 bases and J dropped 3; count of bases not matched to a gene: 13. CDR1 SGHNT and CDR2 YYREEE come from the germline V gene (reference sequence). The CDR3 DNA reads TGTGCCAGCAGTCAACATCCGGGACTAGAAGTCTACGAGCAGTACTTC. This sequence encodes CASSQHPGLEVYEQYF.

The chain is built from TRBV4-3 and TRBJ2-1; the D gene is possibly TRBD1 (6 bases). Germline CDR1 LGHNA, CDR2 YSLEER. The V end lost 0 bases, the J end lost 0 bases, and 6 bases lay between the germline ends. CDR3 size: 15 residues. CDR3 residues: CASSQDRGSYNEQFF. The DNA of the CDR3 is TGCGCCAGCAGCCAAGACAGGGGCTCCTACAATGAGCAGTTCTTC.

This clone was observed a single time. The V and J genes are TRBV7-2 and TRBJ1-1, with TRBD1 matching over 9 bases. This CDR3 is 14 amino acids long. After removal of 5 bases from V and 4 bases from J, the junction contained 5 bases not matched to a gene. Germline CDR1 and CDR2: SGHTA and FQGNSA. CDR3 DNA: TGTGCCAGCAGCAGTGACAGGGGGAGCACTGAAGCTTTCTTT. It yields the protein CASSSDRGSTEAFF.

This CDR3 reads CASSMMLRNTGELFF. CDR3 coding DNA: TGCGCCAGCAGTATGATGCTGAGGAACACCGGGGAGCTGTTTTTT. V usage is TRBV10-2 and J usage is TRBJ2-2; no clear D gene. Germline-derived CDR1 and CDR2 are WSHSY and SAAADI. The V and J ends lost 5 bases and 1 base respectively, with 11 bases between them. CDR3 length: 15 amino acids.

Here the CDR3 reads CASSSRLSPREADSSYEQYF. In DNA, the CDR3 is TGTGCCAGCAGTTCGCGGTTATCACCCCGGGAGGCGGATAGCTCCTACGAGCAGTACTTC. The J gene is TRBJ2-7, the V gene TRBV27; 7 bases are a match to TRBD2. The ends lost 4 bases at V and 0 bases at J; junction bases unmatched: 21. There are 20 residues in the CDR3. Germline lookup yields CDR1 MNHEY and CDR2 SMNVEV (reference sequence).

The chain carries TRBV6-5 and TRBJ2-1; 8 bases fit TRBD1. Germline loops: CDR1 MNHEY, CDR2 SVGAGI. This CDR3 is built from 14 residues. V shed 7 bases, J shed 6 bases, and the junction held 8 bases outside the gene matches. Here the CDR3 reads CASTPDRALNEQFF. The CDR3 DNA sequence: TGTGCCAGCACCCCGGACAGGGCCCTCAATGAGCAGTTCTTC.

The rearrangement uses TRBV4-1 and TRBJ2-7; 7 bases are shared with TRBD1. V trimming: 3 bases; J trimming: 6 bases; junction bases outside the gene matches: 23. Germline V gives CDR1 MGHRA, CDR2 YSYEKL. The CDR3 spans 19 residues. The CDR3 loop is CASSQKKLRTGNSTFEQYF. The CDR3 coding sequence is TGCGCCAGCAGCCAGAAAAAGCTGAGGACAGGCAACTCTACTTTCGAGCAGTACTTC.

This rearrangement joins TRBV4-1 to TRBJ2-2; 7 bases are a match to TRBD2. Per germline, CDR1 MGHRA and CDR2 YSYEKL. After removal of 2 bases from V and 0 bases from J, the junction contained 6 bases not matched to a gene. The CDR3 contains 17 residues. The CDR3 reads CASSQKRLAPNTGELFF. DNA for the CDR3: TGCGCCAGCAGCCAAAAACGACTAGCCCCGAACACCGGGGAGCTGTTTTTT.

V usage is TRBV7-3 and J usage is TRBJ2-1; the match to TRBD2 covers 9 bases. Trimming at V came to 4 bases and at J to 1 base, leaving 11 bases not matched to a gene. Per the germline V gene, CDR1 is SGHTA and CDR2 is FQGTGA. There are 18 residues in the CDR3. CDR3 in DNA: TGTGCCAGCAGCTCCAAACCAATTAGCGGGGGATCCTACAATGAGCAGTTCTTC. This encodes CASSSKPISGGSYNEQFF.

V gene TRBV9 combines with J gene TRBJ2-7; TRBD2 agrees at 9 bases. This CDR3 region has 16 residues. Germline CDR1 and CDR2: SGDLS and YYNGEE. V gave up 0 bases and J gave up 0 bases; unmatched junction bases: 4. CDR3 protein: CASSVVAGVSSYEQYF. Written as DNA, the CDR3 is TGTGCCAGCAGCGTAGTAGCGGGAGTTAGCTCCTACGAGCAGTACTTC.

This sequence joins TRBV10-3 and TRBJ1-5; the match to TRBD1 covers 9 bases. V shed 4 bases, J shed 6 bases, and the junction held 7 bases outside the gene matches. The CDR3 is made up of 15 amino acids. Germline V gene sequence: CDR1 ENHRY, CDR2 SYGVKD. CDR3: CAISAGTGFSQPQHF. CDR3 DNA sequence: TGTGCCATCAGTGCCGGGACAGGGTTCAGTCAGCCCCAGCATTTT.

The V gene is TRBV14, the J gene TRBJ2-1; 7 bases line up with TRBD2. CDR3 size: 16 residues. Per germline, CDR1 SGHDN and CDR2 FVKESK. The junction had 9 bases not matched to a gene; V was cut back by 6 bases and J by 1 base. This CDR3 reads CASSIYGRGSYNEQFF. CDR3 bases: TGTGCCAGCAGTATCTATGGGAGGGGTTCCTACAATGAGCAGTTCTTC.

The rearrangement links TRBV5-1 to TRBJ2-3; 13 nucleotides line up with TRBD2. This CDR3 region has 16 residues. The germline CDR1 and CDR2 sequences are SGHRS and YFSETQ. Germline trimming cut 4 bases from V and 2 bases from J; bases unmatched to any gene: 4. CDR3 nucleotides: TGCGCCAGCAGCCCCGGGACTAGCGGGAACACAGATACGCAGTATTTT. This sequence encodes CASSPGTSGNTDTQYF.

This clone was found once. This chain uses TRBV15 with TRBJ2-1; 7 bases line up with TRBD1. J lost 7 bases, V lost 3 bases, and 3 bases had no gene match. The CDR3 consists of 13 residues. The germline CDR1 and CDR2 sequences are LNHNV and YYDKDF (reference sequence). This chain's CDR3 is CATSSQGDNEQFF. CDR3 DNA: TGTGCCACCAGCAGCCAGGGGGATAATGAGCAGTTCTTC.

CDR3 bases: TGTGCCAGCAGCGGGGGACCTAGGGCGTCTAGCGTTGGCGAGCAGTACTTC. Residues: CASSGGPRASSVGEQYF. The chain employs TRBV9 and TRBJ2-7; the D gene is possibly TRBD2 (6 bases). The CDR3 sequence is 17 residues long. Trimming cost V 3 bases and J 6 bases, with 25 bases left between them. The V gene's germline CDR1 is SGDLS and CDR2 YYNGEE.